This T cell receptor beta chain was recovered during a study of T cells in Graves' hyperthyroidism and ophthalmopathy. Study-level points and caveats: Among thyroid clonotypes expanded above 0.001, most also appeared in blood.

This clonotype was counted ten times or more. Its antigen is unknown. This CDR3 contains 12 residues. The V gene lost 3 bases and the J gene lost 8 bases, with 7 bases spanning the gap. Germline V gene data show CDR1 as SGHAT and CDR2 as FQDESV (reference sequence). Authors of the study amplified TCR beta CDR3 regions from RNA transcripts. First-round RT-PCR targeting the TCR CDR3 was performed with the HTBI primer set. TCRdb re-analysed the multiplex PCR reads in MiXCR, keeping a single row per CDR3 protein. The sample includes 150,000 or so distinct CDR3 sequences, approximately 9% of them seen just once.

The sequencing sample was made of blood. The genes are TRBV11-1 and TRBJ1-4; D is unresolved. This receptor was obtained from a woman under 30 with Graves' hyperthyroidism that later progressed to Graves' ophthalmopathy. In nucleotides, the CDR3 is TGTGCCAGCAGCTTGTCGGGAGAAAAACTGTTTTTT. Its translation: CASSLSGEKLFF.